This T cell receptor beta chain came from a study of blood T cell repertoires in COVID-19. Study overall: Sites in the United States, Italy and Spain provided acute and convalescent COVID-19 samples. PBMCs, B-cell-depleted T cells, or T cells provided the cDNA or gDNA that made up the material.

V was cut by 0 bases and J by 5 bases, with 8 bases left in between. CDR1 is PRHDT, CDR2 FYEKMQ, per germline (reference sequence). The length of the CDR3 is 15 residues. Authors' data handling: The authors estimated nucleated cell counts from reference gene primer amplification. TCRdb keeps only in-frame clones here, not all; method: immunoSEQ multiplex PCR. V, J and clone size are taken as reported in that table, and D and trimming were inferred from the DNA itself. The profile shows around 100,000 clones, approximately 80% of them singletons. The chain recombines TRBV13 with TRBJ1-6; no firm D call. Material for sequencing was peripheral blood. This receptor was taken from a woman in her 70s with acute or convalescent COVID-19. The CDR3 nucleotides read TGTGCCAGCAGCTTAGGTGGTCAGGATAATTCACCCCTCCACTTT. Translation: CASSLGGQDNSPLHF.